The present entry profiles one TCR beta chain with its context. TCRdb's table, derived via immunoSEQ multiplex PCR, lists solely in-frame clones and lacks some. The sample includes 400,000 to 600,000 clones, 60% to 80% of them seen just once. The data were taken from a study of shared clonotypes between healthy human individuals. The clonotype was recovered from a middle-aged woman in good health. Some clones in this sample may be carry-over from other donors' samples. Sequencing was performed on PBMCs.

DNA of the CDR3: TGCGCCAGCAGCTTGCTTCTGGGAGCGATCGGTTTCTTT. It yields the protein CASSLLLGAIGFF. The chain joins TRBV5-1 to TRBJ1-1, with D hard to call. The germline CDR1 and CDR2 sequences are SGHRS and YFSETQ. Trimming took 1 base from V and 13 from J, leaving 17 bases between them. CDR3 length equals 13 residues.